This T cell receptor beta chain was captured in a study of spatial heterogeneity in lung cancer. There are 11 residues in the CDR3. Germline CDR1 reads SNHLY; CDR2 reads FYNNEI. Deletions cut 0 bases from V and 8 bases from J, with 2 bases between. Carried by each TCR cDNA molecule was a unique molecular identifier. TCRdb re-derived calls from the 5' RACE reads in MiXCR, one entry per CDR3 protein. The profile shows 110,000 or so distinct CDR3 sequences, approximately 10% of them singletons. Time point of the sample: blood at routine non-recurrence follow-up after resection. TCRs were sequenced from unsorted whole RNA of tumor, nontumor lung or PBMC.

This specimen was PBMCs, taken at follow-up. The clonotype was recovered from a female donor with early-stage non-small cell lung cancer. V and J are TRBV2 and TRBJ1-3; D is ambiguous. The CDR3 protein is CASSEADTIYF. The CDR3 DNA reads TGTGCCAGCAGTGAAGCGGACACCATATATTTT.